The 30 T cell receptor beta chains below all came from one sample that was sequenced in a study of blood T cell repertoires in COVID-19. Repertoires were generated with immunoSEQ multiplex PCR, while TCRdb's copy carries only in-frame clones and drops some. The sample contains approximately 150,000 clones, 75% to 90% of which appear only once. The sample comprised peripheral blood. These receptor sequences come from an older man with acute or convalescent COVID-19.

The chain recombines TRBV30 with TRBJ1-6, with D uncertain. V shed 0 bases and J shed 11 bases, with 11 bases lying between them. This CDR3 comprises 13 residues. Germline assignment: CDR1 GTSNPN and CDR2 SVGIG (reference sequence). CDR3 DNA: TGTGCCTGGAGTGTACAGTCCGGCGCACCCCTCCACTTT. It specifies CAWSVQSGAPLHF. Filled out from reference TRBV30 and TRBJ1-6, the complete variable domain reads SQTIHQWPATLVQPVGSPLSLECTVEGTSNPNLYWYRQAAGRGLQLLFYSVGIGQISSEVPQNLSASRPQDRQFILSSKKLLLSDSGFYLCAWSVQSGAPLHFGNGTRLTVT.

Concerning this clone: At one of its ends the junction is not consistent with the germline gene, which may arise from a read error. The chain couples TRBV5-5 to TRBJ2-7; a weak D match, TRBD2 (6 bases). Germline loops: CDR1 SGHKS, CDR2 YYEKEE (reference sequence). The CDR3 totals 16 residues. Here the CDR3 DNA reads TGTGCCAGCAGCTTGAGCGTAGGGACTCAGACCGACCGCCGGCACTTC. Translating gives CASSLSVGTQTDRRHF. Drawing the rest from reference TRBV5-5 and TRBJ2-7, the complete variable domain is DAGVTQSPTHLIKTRGQQVTLRCSPISGHKSVSWYQQVLGQGPQFIFQYYEKEERGRGNFPDRFSARQFPNYSSELNVNALLLGDSALYLCASSLSVGTQTDRRHFGPGTRLTVT.

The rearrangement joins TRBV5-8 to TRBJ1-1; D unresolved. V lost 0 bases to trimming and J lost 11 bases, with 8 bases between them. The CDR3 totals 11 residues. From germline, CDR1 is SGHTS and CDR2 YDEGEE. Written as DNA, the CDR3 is TGTGCCAGCAGCTTGGCGGGAGTGGCTTTCTTT. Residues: CASSLAGVAFF.

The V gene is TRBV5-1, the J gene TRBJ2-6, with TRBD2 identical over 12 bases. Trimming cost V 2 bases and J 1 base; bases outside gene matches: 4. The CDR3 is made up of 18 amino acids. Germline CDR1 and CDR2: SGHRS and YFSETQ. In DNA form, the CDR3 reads TGCGCCAGCAGCTTTACTCTAGCGGGAGGGTCTGGGGCCAACGTCCTGACTTTC. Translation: CASSFTLAGGSGANVLTF.

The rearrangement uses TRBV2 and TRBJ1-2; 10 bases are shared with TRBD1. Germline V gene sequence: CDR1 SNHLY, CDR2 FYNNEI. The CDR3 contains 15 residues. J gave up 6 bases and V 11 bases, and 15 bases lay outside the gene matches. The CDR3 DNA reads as TGTGCCGCGTACCGGGACAGGGGAGAATTTGATGGCTACACCTTC. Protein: CAAYRDRGEFDGYTF. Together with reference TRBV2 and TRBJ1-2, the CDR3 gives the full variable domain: EPEVTQTPSHQVTQMGQEVILRCVPISNHLYFYWYRQILGQKVEFLVSFYNNEISEKSEIFDDQFSVERPDGSNFTLKIRSTKLEDSAMYFCAAYRDRGEFDGYTFGSGTRLTVV.

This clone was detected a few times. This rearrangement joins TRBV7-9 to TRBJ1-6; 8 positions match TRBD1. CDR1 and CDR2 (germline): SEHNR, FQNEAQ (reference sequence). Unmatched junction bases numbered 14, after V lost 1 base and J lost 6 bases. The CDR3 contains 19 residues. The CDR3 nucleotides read TGTGCCAGCAGCTTAGGCGGGACAGGCCCCAAGGCCTTTAATTCACCCCTCCACTTT. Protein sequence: CASSLGGTGPKAFNSPLHF.

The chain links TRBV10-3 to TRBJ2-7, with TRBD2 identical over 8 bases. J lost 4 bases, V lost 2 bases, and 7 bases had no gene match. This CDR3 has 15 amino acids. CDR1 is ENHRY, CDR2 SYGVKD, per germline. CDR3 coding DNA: TGTGCCATCAGTGAGCCGACTAGCGAACCTTACGAGCAGTACTTC. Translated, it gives CAISEPTSEPYEQYF.

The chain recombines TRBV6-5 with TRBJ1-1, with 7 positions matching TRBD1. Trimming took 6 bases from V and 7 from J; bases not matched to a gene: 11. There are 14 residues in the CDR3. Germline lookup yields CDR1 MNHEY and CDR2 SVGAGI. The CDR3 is CASRRDREMGEAFF. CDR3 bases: TGTGCCAGCAGACGCGACAGGGAAATGGGTGAAGCTTTCTTT.

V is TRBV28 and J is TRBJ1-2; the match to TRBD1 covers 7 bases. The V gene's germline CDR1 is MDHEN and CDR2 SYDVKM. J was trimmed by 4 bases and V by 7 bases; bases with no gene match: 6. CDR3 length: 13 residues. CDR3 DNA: TGTGCCAGCACACAGGGGCAGCTCTATGGCTACACCTTC. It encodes CASTQGQLYGYTF.

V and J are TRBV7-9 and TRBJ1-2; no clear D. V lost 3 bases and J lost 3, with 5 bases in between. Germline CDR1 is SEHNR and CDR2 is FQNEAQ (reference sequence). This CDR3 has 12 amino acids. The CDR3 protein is CASSFPDYGYTF. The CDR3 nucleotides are TGTGCCAGCAGCTTTCCAGACTATGGCTACACCTTC.

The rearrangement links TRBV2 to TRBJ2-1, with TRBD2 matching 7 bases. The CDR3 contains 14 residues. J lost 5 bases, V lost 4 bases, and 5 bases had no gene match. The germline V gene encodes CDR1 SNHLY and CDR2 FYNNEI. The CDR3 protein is CASSVLLANNEQFF. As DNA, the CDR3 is TGTGCCAGCAGTGTACTACTAGCGAACAATGAGCAGTTCTTC.

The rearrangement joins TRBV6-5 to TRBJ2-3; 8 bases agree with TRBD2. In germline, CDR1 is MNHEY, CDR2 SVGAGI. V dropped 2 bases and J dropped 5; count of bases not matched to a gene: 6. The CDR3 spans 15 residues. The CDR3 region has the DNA TGTGCCAGCAGTTACGGACAGCGGGGGATAGATACGCAGTATTTT. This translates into CASSYGQRGIDTQYF.

The CDR3 sequence is CASDGTANTGELFF. CDR3 sequence (DNA): TGTGCCAGCGACGGGACAGCGAACACCGGGGAGCTGTTTTTT. The chain is built from TRBV2 and TRBJ2-2; 7 bases are a match to TRBD1. Germline CDR1 is SNHLY and CDR2 is FYNNEI. CDR3 size: 14 residues. Losses at the gene ends were 8 bases for V and 0 bases for J; bases not matched to a gene: 3.

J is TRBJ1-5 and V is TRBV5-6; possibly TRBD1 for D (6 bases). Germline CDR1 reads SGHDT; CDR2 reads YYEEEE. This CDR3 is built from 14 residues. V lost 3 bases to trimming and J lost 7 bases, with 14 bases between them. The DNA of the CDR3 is TGTGCCAGCAGCTCGGCTGGGGGCTGGCAGCCCCAGCATTTT. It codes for CASSSAGGWQPQHF.

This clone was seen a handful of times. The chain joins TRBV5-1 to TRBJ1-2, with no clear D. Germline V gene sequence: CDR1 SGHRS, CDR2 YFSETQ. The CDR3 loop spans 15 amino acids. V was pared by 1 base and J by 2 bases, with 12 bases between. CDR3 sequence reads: CASSLSRSPNYGYTF. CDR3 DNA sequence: TGCGCCAGCAGCTTGTCGCGGAGTCCGAACTATGGCTACACCTTC.

The CDR3 DNA sequence: TGCGCCAGCAGCTTGGGGGCAGGGGGGCTCCAAGAGACCCAGTACTTC. It yields the protein CASSLGAGGLQETQYF. The V gene is TRBV5-1, the J gene TRBJ2-5; maybe TRBD1 (7 bases). V was cut by 0 bases and J by 1 base, with 13 bases left in between. The CDR3 is made up of 16 amino acids. In germline, CDR1 is SGHRS, CDR2 YFSETQ.

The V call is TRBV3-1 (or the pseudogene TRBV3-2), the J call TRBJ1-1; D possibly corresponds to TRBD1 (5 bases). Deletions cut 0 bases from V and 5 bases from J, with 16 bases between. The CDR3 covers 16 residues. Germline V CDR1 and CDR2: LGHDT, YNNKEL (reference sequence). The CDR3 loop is CASSQELGPGQTEAFF. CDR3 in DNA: TGTGCCAGCAGCCAAGAGCTTGGGCCAGGACAAACTGAAGCTTTCTTT.

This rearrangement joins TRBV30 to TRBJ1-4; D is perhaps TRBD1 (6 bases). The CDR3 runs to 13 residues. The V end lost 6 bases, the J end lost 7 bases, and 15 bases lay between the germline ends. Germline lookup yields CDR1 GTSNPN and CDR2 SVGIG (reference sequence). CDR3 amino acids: CACHGQGIEKLFF. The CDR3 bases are TGTGCCTGTCACGGGCAGGGGATTGAAAAACTGTTTTTT.

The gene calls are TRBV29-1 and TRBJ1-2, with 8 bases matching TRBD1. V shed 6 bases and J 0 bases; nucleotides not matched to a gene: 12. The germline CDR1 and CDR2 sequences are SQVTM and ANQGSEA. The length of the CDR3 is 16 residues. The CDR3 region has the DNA TGCAGCGTATTACCGGGACAGGCAATAGCTAACTATGGCTACACCTTC. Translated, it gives CSVLPGQAIANYGYTF.

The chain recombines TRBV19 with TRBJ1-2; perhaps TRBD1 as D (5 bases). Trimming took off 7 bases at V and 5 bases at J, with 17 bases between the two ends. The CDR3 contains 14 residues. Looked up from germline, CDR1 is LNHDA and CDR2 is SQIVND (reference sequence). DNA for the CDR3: TGTGCCAGTAAAGATCGGGGGACGTCGTATGGCTACACCTTC. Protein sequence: CASKDRGTSYGYTF.

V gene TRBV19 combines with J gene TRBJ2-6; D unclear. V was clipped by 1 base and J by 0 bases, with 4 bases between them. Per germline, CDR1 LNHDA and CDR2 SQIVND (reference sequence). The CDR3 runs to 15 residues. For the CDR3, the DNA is TGTGCCAGTAGTATAGTCAGCTCTGGGGCCAACGTCCTGACTTTC. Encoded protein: CASSIVSSGANVLTF. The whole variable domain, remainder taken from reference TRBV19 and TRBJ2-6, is DGGITQSPKYLFRKEGQNVTLSCEQNLNHDAMYWYRQDPGQGLRLIYYSQIVNDFQKGDIAEGYSVSREKKESFPLTVTSAQKNPTAFYLCASSIVSSGANVLTFGAGSRLTVL.

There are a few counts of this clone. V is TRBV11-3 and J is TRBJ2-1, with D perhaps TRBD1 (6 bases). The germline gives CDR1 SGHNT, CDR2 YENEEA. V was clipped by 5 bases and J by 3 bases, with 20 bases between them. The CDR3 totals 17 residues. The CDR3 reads CASSARTDHSLYNEQFF. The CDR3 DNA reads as TGTGCCAGCAGCGCCCGGACAGACCATTCCCTCTACAATGAGCAGTTCTTC.

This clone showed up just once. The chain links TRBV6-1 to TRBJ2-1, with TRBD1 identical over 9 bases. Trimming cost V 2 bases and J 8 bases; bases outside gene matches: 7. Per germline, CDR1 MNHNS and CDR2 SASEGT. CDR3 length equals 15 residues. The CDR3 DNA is TGTGCCAGCAGTGAAATGGGACAGGGAGGATATGAGCAGTTCTTC. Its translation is CASSEMGQGGYEQFF.

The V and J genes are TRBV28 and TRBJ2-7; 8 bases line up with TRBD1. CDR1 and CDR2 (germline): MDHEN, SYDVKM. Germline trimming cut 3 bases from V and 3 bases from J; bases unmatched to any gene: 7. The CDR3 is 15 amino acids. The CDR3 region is CASSFPQGAFYEQYF. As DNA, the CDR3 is TGTGCCAGCAGTTTCCCCCAGGGGGCCTTCTACGAGCAGTACTTC.

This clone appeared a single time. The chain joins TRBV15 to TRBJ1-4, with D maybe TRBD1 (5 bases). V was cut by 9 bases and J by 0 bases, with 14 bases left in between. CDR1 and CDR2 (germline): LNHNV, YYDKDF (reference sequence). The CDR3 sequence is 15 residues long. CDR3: CATLRATSTNEKLFF. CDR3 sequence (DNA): TGTGCCACTCTCAGGGCCACCTCAACTAATGAAAAACTGTTTTTT.

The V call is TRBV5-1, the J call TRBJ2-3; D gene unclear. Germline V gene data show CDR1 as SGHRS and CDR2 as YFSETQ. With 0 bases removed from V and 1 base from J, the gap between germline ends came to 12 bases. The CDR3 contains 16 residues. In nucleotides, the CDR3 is TGCGCCAGCAGCTTGGGGGTCCGACTGGGCACAGATACGCAGTATTTT. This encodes CASSLGVRLGTDTQYF.

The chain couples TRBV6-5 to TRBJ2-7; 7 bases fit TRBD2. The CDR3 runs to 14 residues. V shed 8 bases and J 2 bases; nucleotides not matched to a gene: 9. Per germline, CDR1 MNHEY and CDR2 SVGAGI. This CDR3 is CASFKNSGAYEQYF. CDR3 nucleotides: TGTGCCAGCTTTAAAAACAGCGGGGCCTACGAGCAGTACTTC.

Here the CDR3 reads CASSLGRGGGSPLHF. Here the CDR3 DNA reads TGTGCCAGCAGTTTAGGACGGGGGGGTGGTTCACCCCTCCACTTT. The genes are TRBV28 and TRBJ1-6, with D possibly being TRBD1 (5 bases). V gave up 2 bases and J gave up 9 bases, with 14 bases separating them. Germline V CDR1 and CDR2: MDHEN, SYDVKM. CDR3 size: 15 residues.

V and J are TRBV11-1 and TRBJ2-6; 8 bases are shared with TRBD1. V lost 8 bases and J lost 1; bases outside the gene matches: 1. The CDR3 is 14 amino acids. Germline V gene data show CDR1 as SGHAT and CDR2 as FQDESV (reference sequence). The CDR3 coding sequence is TGTGCCAGCGGACAGGGTTCTGGGGCCAACGTCCTGACTTTC. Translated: CASGQGSGANVLTF.

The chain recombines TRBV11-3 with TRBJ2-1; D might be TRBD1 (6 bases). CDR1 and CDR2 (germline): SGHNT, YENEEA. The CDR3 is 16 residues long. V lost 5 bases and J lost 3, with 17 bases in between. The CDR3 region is CASSPQPGTNYNEQFF. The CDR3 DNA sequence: TGTGCCAGCAGCCCCCAGCCCGGGACAAACTACAATGAGCAGTTCTTC.